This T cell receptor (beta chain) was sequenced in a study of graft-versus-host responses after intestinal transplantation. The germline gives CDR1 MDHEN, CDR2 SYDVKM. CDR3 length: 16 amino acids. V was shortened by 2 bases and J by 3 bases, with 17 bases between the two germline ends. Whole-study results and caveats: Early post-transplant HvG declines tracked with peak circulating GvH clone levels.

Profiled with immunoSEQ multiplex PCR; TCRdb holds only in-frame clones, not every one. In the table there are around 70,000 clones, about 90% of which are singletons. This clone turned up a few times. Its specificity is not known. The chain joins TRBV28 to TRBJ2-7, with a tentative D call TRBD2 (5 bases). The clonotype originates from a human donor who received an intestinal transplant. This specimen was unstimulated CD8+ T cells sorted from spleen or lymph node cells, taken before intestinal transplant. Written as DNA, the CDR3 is TGTGCCAGCAGTTTACCCCTGAGGGAAGCGCTCTACGAGCAGTACTTC. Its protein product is CASSLPLREALYEQYF.